Shown below are 12 T cell receptor beta chains from a single sample sequenced in a study of blood T cell repertoires in COVID-19. Profiling relied on immunoSEQ multiplex PCR, and the TCRdb table lists in-frame clones only, not all of them. Of 35,000 to 40,000 clones in the sample, roughly 80% are singletons; the top ten hold about 15%. Sequenced: peripheral blood. All receptors derive from a man between 45 and 60 years old with active or convalescent COVID-19.

CDR3 sequence reads: CASSTTNSGNTEAFF. DNA of the CDR3: TGTGCCAGCTCAACGACGAACTCAGGGAACACTGAAGCTTTCTTT. The chain joins TRBV18 to TRBJ1-1; D not certain. V was clipped by 5 bases and J by 1 base, with 14 bases between them. Germline loops: CDR1 KGHSH, CDR2 LQKENI. This CDR3 has 15 residues.

The chain recombines TRBV18 with TRBJ2-7, with D possibly matching TRBD2 (5 bases). V was cut by 0 bases and J by 7 bases, with 13 bases left in between. The CDR3 has 14 amino acids. Germline lookup yields CDR1 KGHSH and CDR2 LQKENI. The CDR3: CASSPPSNTREQYF. In nucleotides, the CDR3 is TGTGCCAGCTCACCACCGTCGAATACTAGGGAGCAGTACTTC.

Here the CDR3 reads CASSDGTGGSVLTF. CDR3 coding DNA: TGTGCCAGCAGTGACGGGACAGGTGGTAGCGTCCTGACTTTC. The genes are TRBV6-1 and TRBJ2-6, with 8 nucleotides matching TRBD1. This CDR3 has 14 residues. Germline CDR1 reads MNHNS; CDR2 reads SASEGT. V gave up 3 bases and J gave up 12 bases; unmatched junction bases: 7.

The CDR3 nucleotides are TGTGCCAGCAGCACCGGACTAGCCGGCTCCTACGAGCAGTACTTC. Translation gives CASSTGLAGSYEQYF. This chain links TRBV5-6 with TRBJ2-7; TRBD2 matches 8 bases. The ends lost 4 bases at V and 0 bases at J; junction bases unmatched: 6. This CDR3 has 15 residues. Germline V gene lookup returns CDR1 SGHDT and CDR2 YYEEEE.

The chain couples TRBV2 to TRBJ2-7, with TRBD2 matching over 8 bases. Germline trimming cut 5 bases from V and 2 bases from J; bases unmatched to any gene: 5. Germline lookup yields CDR1 SNHLY and CDR2 FYNNEI. This CDR3 contains 14 residues. The CDR3 DNA sequence: TGTGCCAGCAGTCCGGGGGGGCCTGCCTACGAGCAGTACTTC. This codes for CASSPGGPAYEQYF.

The rearrangement uses TRBV27 and TRBJ1-6; weak D call: TRBD1 (6 bases). CDR1 MNHEY and CDR2 SMNVEV come from the germline V gene (reference sequence). This CDR3 comprises 16 residues. V was pared by 3 bases and J by 2 bases, with 11 bases between. The CDR3 nucleotides read TGTGCCAGCAGTTTGCGGGGGGCTACCTATAATTCACCCCTCCACTTT. The encoded protein is CASSLRGATYNSPLHF.

This clone has only one observation. The rearrangement joins TRBV9 to TRBJ2-1; 12 bases align to TRBD2. Germline V gives CDR1 SGDLS, CDR2 YYNGEE. There are 15 residues in the CDR3. V dropped 3 bases and J dropped 9; count of bases not matched to a gene: 7. The chain's CDR3 is CASSGLAGEGGEQFF. CDR3 coding DNA: TGTGCCAGCAGCGGACTAGCGGGGGAGGGAGGTGAGCAGTTCTTC.

The rearrangement links TRBV7-8 to TRBJ1-6; the D gene is possibly TRBD1 (5 bases). The germline V and J ends were trimmed by 2 bases and 6 bases, with 8 bases remaining between them. CDR1 is SGHVS and CDR2 is FQNEAQ in the germline V gene. The length of the CDR3 is 14 residues. For the CDR3, the DNA is TGTGCCAGCAGCTTACAGGGCGGTAATTCACCCCTCCACTTT. Its translation: CASSLQGGNSPLHF.

The chain couples TRBV6-1 to TRBJ1-2; a possible D gene is TRBD1 (5 bases). Trimming left V 1 base short and J 9 bases short, with 9 bases between. Looked up from germline, CDR1 is MNHNS and CDR2 is SASEGT. The CDR3 has 12 amino acids. In DNA, the CDR3 is TGTGCCAGCAGTGAAGGGGACTCGCGCTACACCTTC. Residues: CASSEGDSRYTF.

The rearrangement uses TRBV6-1 and TRBJ2-7; D uncertain. V lost 2 bases and J lost 3, with 11 bases in between. Germline values: CDR1 MNHNS, CDR2 SASEGT. The CDR3 runs 14 residues. As DNA, the CDR3 is TGTGCCAGCAGTGAATACGCCGGAGACTACGAGCAGTACTTC. As protein: CASSEYAGDYEQYF.

This clone showed up just a few times. This chain joins TRBV12-3 or TRBV12-4 and TRBJ2-7; D unresolved. The CDR3 sequence is 13 residues long. Trimming removed 7 bases from V and 0 bases from J, with 10 bases in between. Written as DNA, the CDR3 is TGTGCCAGCACCCTTAGTAACTCCTACGAGCAGTACTTC. This translates into CASTLSNSYEQYF.

The chain is built from TRBV6-6 and TRBJ1-2; 9 bases match TRBD1. This CDR3 spans 15 amino acids. Trimming cost V 8 bases and J 4 bases; bases outside gene matches: 11. Germline V gene data show CDR1 as MNHNY and CDR2 as SVGAGI (reference sequence). CDR3 nucleotide sequence: TGTGCCAGCGCCCTCTGGGACAGGGATCGCTATGGCTACACCTTC. Translating gives CASALWDRDRYGYTF.